Listed below are T cell receptor beta chains from one sample, sequenced in a study of T cells after yellow fever vaccination. One entry per CDR3 protein results from TCRdb running MiXCR on the 5' RACE reads. The sample holds nearly 30,000 distinct CDR3 sequences, around 5% seen once. Source: CD8+ T cells sorted from PBMCs, taken 10 days after the yellow fever booster vaccination. Receptors were obtained from a man younger than 40 who received the YFV17D yellow fever vaccine. The CDR3 runs from the conserved cysteine through the conserved F or W. The D gene is left open where the match is weak. A row's size may be missing; if present it is once, few, many or a size class.

>many|TRBD2|TRBV6-2/TRBV6-3|TRBJ2-1
TGTGCCAGCAGCTCTCTAGCGGGAGGATCCTACAATGAGCAGTTCTTC
CASSSLAGGSYNEQFF
>many|-|TRBV5-6|TRBJ1-1
TGTGCCAGCAGCTCAGGGGTCACTGAAGCTTTCTTT
CASSSGVTEAFF
>many|-|TRBV10-3|TRBJ2-1
TGTGCCATCGGGGTGGGGGTACACAATGAGCAGTTCTTC
CAIGVGVHNEQFF
>many|TRBD2|TRBV27|TRBJ2-1
TGTGCCAGCAGCGACTCGGGACTAGCGTCAGCATATGAGCAGTTCTTC
CASSDSGLASAYEQFF
>many|-|TRBV9|TRBJ2-3
TGTGCCAGCAGCGTAATGTCCAGCTCTAGCACAGATACGCAGTATTTT
CASSVMSSSSTDTQYF
>many|TRBD2|TRBV7-6|TRBJ2-2
TGTGCCAGCAGCTTAGGACTAGCGGGAGGTACCGGGGAGCTGTTTTTT
CASSLGLAGGTGELFF
>many|-|TRBV28|TRBJ2-7
TGTGCCAGCAGTTTGGGCGGACTATTCTACGAGCAGTACTTC
CASSLGGLFYEQYF
>many|-|TRBV20-1|TRBJ2-7
TGCAGTGCTAGGGCCGCAGGCGAGCAGTACTTC
CSARAAGEQYF
>many|-|TRBV7-2|TRBJ2-2
TGTGCCAGCCTTCGAACCGGGGAGCTGTTTTTT
CASLRTGELFF
>many|TRBD2|TRBV24-1|TRBJ2-3
TGTGCCACCAGTGAACCCGGGACTAGCATCACAGATACGCAGTATTTT
CATSEPGTSITDTQYF
>many|-|TRBV4-3|TRBJ2-7
TGCGCCAGCAGCCAGTACCCCGGCTGGGCGGGACAGCTTTCCTACGAGCAGTACTTC
CASSQYPGWAGQLSYEQYF
>once|-|TRBV5-1|TRBJ2-1
TGCGCCAGCAGCTGGACTGGTCACGGAAGTAGCTATGAGCAGTTCTTC
CASSWTGHGSSYEQFF
>many|-|TRBV23-1|TRBJ2-7
TGCGCCAGCAGTCAGCAGTATGGGCCCCGGGTCATTCCTTACGAGCAGTACTTC
CASSQQYGPRVIPYEQYF
>-|TRBD1|TRBV6-4|TRBJ2-2
TGTGCCAGCGGACAGGGGGCCGGGGAGCTGTTTTTT
CASGQGAGELFF
>many|-|TRBV5-5|TRBJ2-6
TGTGCCAGCAGCGATAAGCAAATTTTGGGCTCTGGGGCCAACGTCCTGACTTTC
CASSDKQILGSGANVLTF
>many|-|TRBV6-2/TRBV6-3|TRBJ2-2
TGTGCCAGCAGTTACGGAGGCAGGGGAAACACCGGGGAGCTGTTTTTT
CASSYGGRGNTGELFF
>many|TRBD2|TRBV9|TRBJ2-7
TGTGCCAGCAGCCCTACTAGCGGGTACTACGAGCAGTACTTC
CASSPTSGYYEQYF
>many|-|TRBV15|TRBJ2-5
TGTGCCACCAGCAGATGGGGGACACAAGAGACCCAGTACTTC
CATSRWGTQETQYF
>many|TRBD1|TRBV7-6|TRBJ2-3
TGTGCCAGCAGCTTATTCCAGGGGGCAGATACGCAGTATTTT
CASSLFQGADTQYF
>many|-|TRBV29-1|TRBJ2-1
TGCAGCGTTGATTGGTCGGTACGCGAGCAGTTCTTC
CSVDWSVREQFF
>many|TRBD1|TRBV6-1|TRBJ2-1
TGTGCCAGCAGTGAAGTCGTGGGACAGGGGGCGAGTGAGCAGTTCTTC
CASSEVVGQGASEQFF
>many|-|TRBV12-3/TRBV12-4|TRBJ1-1
TGTGCCAGCAGTTTAGAGGGCAGGGCGAACACTGAAGCTTTCTTT
CASSLEGRANTEAFF
>many|TRBD2|TRBV20-1|TRBJ2-7
TGCAGTGCGCTGACTAGCGGGCCCTCCTACGAGCAGTACTTC
CSALTSGPSYEQYF
>many|-|TRBV5-1|TRBJ2-5
TGCGCCAGCAGATCGGGGTACCAAGAGACCCAGTACTTC
CASRSGYQETQYF
>many|TRBD2|TRBV12-3/TRBV12-4|TRBJ2-7
TGTGCCAGCAGCCCCCCGACTAGCGGGATACGCGAGCAGTACTTC
CASSPPTSGIREQYF
>many|-|TRBV6-5|TRBJ2-3
TGTGCCAGCAGTTGGACGGGGCTGGGGACAGATACGCAGTATTTT
CASSWTGLGTDTQYF
>many|-|TRBV11-2|TRBJ2-3
TGTGCCAGCAGCTTAGGCCCGGGCGGCCACACAGATACGCAGTATTTT
CASSLGPGGHTDTQYF
>many|TRBD1|TRBV6-4|TRBJ1-1
TGTGCCAGCAGTGCGACAGGGGGGAACACTGAAGCTTTCTTT
CASSATGGNTEAFF
>many|-|TRBV21-1|TRBJ1-6
TGTGCCAGCAGCAAATTGGGCAGGGCCCCATCACCCCTCCACTTT
CASSKLGRAPSPLHF
>few|TRBD2|TRBV15|TRBJ2-7
TGTGCCACCAGCAGTCAGCGGGACTCCTACGAGCAGTACTTC
CATSSQRDSYEQYF
>many|TRBD2|TRBV7-2|TRBJ2-7
TGTGCCAGCACCCTTAGTGAACTAGCGGGAGGCTTCTACGAGCAGTACTTC
CASTLSELAGGFYEQYF
>many|TRBD1|TRBV5-4|TRBJ2-3
TGTGCCAGCAGCCTCCCCGGACAGGCGGATACGCAGTATTTT
CASSLPGQADTQYF
>many|TRBD1|TRBV5-1|TRBJ2-7
TGCGCCAGGAAACCGCCGGGACAGGGGTTCGGCGAGCAGTACTTC
CARKPPGQGFGEQYF
>many|-|TRBV5-4|TRBJ2-5
TGTGCCAGCAGCTTAGGAGGGAGCTGGGAGACCCAGTACTTC
CASSLGGSWETQYF
>many|-|TRBV5-6|TRBJ2-7
TGTGCCAGCAGCGGGTTCTCCTACGAGCAGTACTTC
CASSGFSYEQYF
>-|-|TRBV11-2|TRBJ1-1
TGTGCCAGCAGCCCCTCGGAGGAAGCTTTCTTT
CASSPSEEAFF
>many|TRBD2|TRBV9|TRBJ2-7
TGTGCCAGCAGCGGTGGACTAGCGGGACACTACGAGCAGTACTTC
CASSGGLAGHYEQYF
>many|TRBD2|TRBV2|TRBJ2-7
TGTGCCAGCAGTGGAAGCGGGAGCGGATACGAGCAGTACTTC
CASSGSGSGYEQYF
>many|TRBD1|TRBV2|TRBJ2-7
TGTGCCATCCGGGACAGCTCCTACGAGCAGTACTTC
CAIRDSSYEQYF
>many|-|TRBV12-3/TRBV12-4|TRBJ2-5
TGTGCCAGCAGTTTAGCTTCTCTAGCGGAGACCCAGTACTTC
CASSLASLAETQYF
>many|-|TRBV15|TRBJ1-2
TGTGCCACCAGCAGAGATCAGGGTCTTTGGGATGGCTACACCTTC
CATSRDQGLWDGYTF
>many|TRBD1|TRBV4-3|TRBJ2-7
TGCGCCAGCAGCCAAGAACCCACAGGGGATTACTACGAGCAGTACTTC
CASSQEPTGDYYEQYF